The rows below give T cell receptor beta chains drawn from one sample of a study of OX40 agonist ivuxolimab in advanced cancers. The method was immunoSEQ multiplex PCR; TCRdb's version includes in-frame clones alone and lacks a portion of them. The table has some 57,000 clones, about 90% seen once; the top ten hold around 5%. Here the sequenced sample was CD4+ or CD8+ T cells sorted from blood, taken in a trial of the OX40 agonist ivuxolimab. Receptors originate from an adult with an advanced solid tumor such as melanoma, head and neck, liver or kidney cancer. Both conserved end residues are part of each CDR3. A D gene is named only where the DNA matches it firmly. Only some rows state a clone size, as once, few, many or a class for expanded clones.

d_call clone_size j_call v_call cdr3_nt cdr3_aa
TRBD1 NA TRBJ1-2 TRBV5-4 TGTGCCAGCAGCGGGGGACAGGGGGCCGGCTATGGCTACACCTTC CASSGGQGAGYGYTF
TRBD2 NA TRBJ2-1 TRBV18 TGTGCCAGCTCAACAGGACTAGTAATGAAAGATGAGCAGTTCTTC CASSTGLVMKDEQFF
TRBD1 NA TRBJ1-3 TRBV23-1 TGCGCCAGCAGTCAATCGAGGGACAGGGGATACAACACCATATATTTT CASSQSRDRGYNTIYF
TRBD1 once TRBJ1-5 TRBV6-5 TGTGCCAGCAGCCCGGACAGGGCTGGCAATCAGCCCCAGCATTTT CASSPDRAGNQPQHF
NA NA TRBJ1-5 TRBV28 TGTGCCAGCAGTTTAACCCCTAGCAATCAGCCCCAGCATTTT CASSLTPSNQPQHF
TRBD1 NA TRBJ1-1 TRBV25-1 TGTGCCAGCAGTGAATGGAGAGGGGGCGTCACGACTGAAGCTTTCTTT CASSEWRGGVTTEAFF
NA once TRBJ1-1 TRBV5-4 TGTGCCAGCAGCTTGTACTCGGGGGTGGGGAACACTGAAGCTTTCTTT CASSLYSGVGNTEAFF
TRBD1 NA TRBJ1-5 TRBV19 TGTGCCAGTATGGGACAGGGAAGACAGCCCCAGCATTTT CASMGQGRQPQHF
TRBD1 NA TRBJ1-6 TRBV15 TGTGCCACCAGCCTGGACAGGGCCTATAATTCACCCCTCCACTTT CATSLDRAYNSPLHF
TRBD1 NA TRBJ1-3 TRBV9 TGTGCCAGCAGCGTACAAGGGACAGCTGGAAACACCATATATTTT CASSVQGTAGNTIYF
NA once TRBJ1-1 TRBV18 TGTGCCAGCTCATCATCACAGGTGAACACTGAAGCTTTCTTT CASSSSQVNTEAFF
NA NA TRBJ2-7 TRBV5-1 TGCGCCAGCAGCTTGGTGGGGGGCTTTGGATACGAGCAGTACTTC CASSLVGGFGYEQYF
NA NA TRBJ1-5 TRBV6-1 TGTGCCAGCACCCTGACAGCCCCCAATCAGCCCCAGCATTTT CASTLTAPNQPQHF
TRBD2 NA TRBJ2-4 TRBV5-1 TGCGCCAGCAGCCCGGGACTAGCGGCCCGGGCGGTCAAAAACATTCAGTACTTC CASSPGLAARAVKNIQYF
NA NA TRBJ1-5 TRBV6-1 TGTGCCAGCAGTGAGGGGAGCAATCAGCCCCAGCATTTT CASSEGSNQPQHF
NA few TRBJ1-2 TRBV7-8 TGTGCCAGCAGCCTCAGGACATCGAACTATGGCTACACCTTC CASSLRTSNYGYTF
TRBD1 NA TRBJ1-1 TRBV28 TGTGCCAGCAGTTGGACAGGGCTGAACACTGAAGCTTTCTTT CASSWTGLNTEAFF
NA NA TRBJ1-2 TRBV30 TGTGCCTGGAAAAGGGGGGTGAATGGCTACACCTTC CAWKRGVNGYTF
NA NA TRBJ1-4 TRBV2 TGTGCCAGCAGAAGGTCCGCGGTAAGGGAAAAACTGTTTTTT CASRRSAVREKLFF
NA NA TRBJ2-2 TRBV2 TGTGCCAGCAGTGTTTGGCAGGCTGGCGGGGAGCTGTTTTTT CASSVWQAGGELFF
NA NA TRBJ1-5 TRBV19 TGTGCCAGTAGTACGCCCGAGCGTAGCAATCAGCCCCAGCATTTT CASSTPERSNQPQHF
TRBD1 NA TRBJ1-6 TRBV7-2 TGTGCCAGCAGCTTGACAGGGGGTCTGCGGAATTCACCCCTCCACTTT CASSLTGGLRNSPLHF
NA NA TRBJ1-3 TRBV5-1 TGCGCCAGCAGCCTTACATCTGGAAACACCATATATTTT CASSLTSGNTIYF
NA NA TRBJ2-7 TRBV11-2 TGTGCCAGCAGCTTCGAATTGGACCCTTTAGGGTCCTACGAGCAGTACTTC CASSFELDPLGSYEQYF
TRBD2 NA TRBJ2-5 TRBV19 TGTGCCAGTAGTATGGCTAGCGGGAATTCTGAGACCCAGTACTTC CASSMASGNSETQYF
NA NA TRBJ2-3 TRBV29-1 TGCAGCGTTGAAGATCGACCAGATACGCAGTATTTT CSVEDRPDTQYF
TRBD1 NA TRBJ1-5 TRBV19 TGTGCCACCAGGGGGGGGTTGGGGCAGCCCCAGCATTTT CATRGGLGQPQHF
NA NA TRBJ2-3 TRBV7-2 TGTGCCAGCAGCTTAGCGGGTAGCGGACAGACAGATACGCAGTATTTT CASSLAGSGQTDTQYF
TRBD2 NA TRBJ2-3 TRBV10-3 TGTGCCACCAGCGGGAGGGAATGGGCAGATACGCAGTATTTT CATSGREWADTQYF
NA NA TRBJ2-3 TRBV6-6 TGTGCCAGCAGTTACTCGATCGGAGATACGCAGTATTTT CASSYSIGDTQYF
TRBD1 NA TRBJ1-2 TRBV5-4 TGTGCCAGCACTGCGGGACAGGGGGCATCCTATGGCTACACCTTC CASTAGQGASYGYTF
NA NA TRBJ1-6 TRBV19 TGTGCCAGTACCCTCACCGACAACTATAATTCACCCCTCCACTTT CASTLTDNYNSPLHF
NA NA TRBJ2-7 TRBV11-2 TGTGCCAGCAGCTTAGAGGCGGGCCCCTACGAGCAGTACTTC CASSLEAGPYEQYF
TRBD1 NA TRBJ2-5 TRBV28 TGTGCCACCCAGGACAGGACCTCCCAAGAGACCCAGTACTTC CATQDRTSQETQYF
NA NA TRBJ1-1 TRBV29-1 TGCAGCGTTATGGGTAGGACGAACACTGAAGCTTTCTTT CSVMGRTNTEAFF
TRBD1 NA TRBJ1-2 TRBV28 TGTGCCAGCAGTCCAAATGACAGGGAGTCTGGCTACACCTTC CASSPNDRESGYTF
NA NA TRBJ2-2 TRBV21-1 TGTGCCACCCCGCCCGGGGGGTTGAGGAACACCGGGGAGCTGTTTTTT CATPPGGLRNTGELFF